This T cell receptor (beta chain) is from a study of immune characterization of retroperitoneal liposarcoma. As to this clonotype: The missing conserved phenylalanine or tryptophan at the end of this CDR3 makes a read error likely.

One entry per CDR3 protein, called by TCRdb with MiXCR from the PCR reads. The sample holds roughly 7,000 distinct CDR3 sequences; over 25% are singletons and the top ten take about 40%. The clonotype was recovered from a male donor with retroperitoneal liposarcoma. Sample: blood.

The CDR3 here is CASSLVRGRYNEQFY. CDR3 DNA: TGTGCCAGCAGCTTAGTGAGGGGCCGATACAATGAGCAGTTCTAC. V and J are TRBV7-2 and TRBJ2-1; TRBD1 or TRBD2 may be the D gene (5 bases each). CDR1 and CDR2 from the germline V gene are SGHTA and FQGNSA. The CDR3 runs 15 residues. V was shortened by 1 base and J by 4 bases, with 11 bases between the two germline ends.